This T cell receptor (beta chain) was profiled in a study of metastatic and nonmetastatic thyroid tumors. About the study: Blood and tumor or nodule tissue repertoires from malignant and benign thyroid patients were compared. Study results and caveats: Within blood and tumor, benign nodules reportedly had significantly lower TCR beta diversity than malignant thyroid tumors did.

TCRdb called clones again from the PCR reads with MiXCR. The sample lists 20,000 to 25,000 clones; 10% to 15% were seen once. No treatment had been given to any patient before thyroid surgery. Trimming removed 5 bases at V and 6 bases at J, with 10 bases between. CDR1 is SGHTA, CDR2 FQGNSA, per germline. The CDR3 consists of 13 residues. This clone was counted ten times or more. The antigen remains unidentified. The origin of this receptor is a female donor with papillary thyroid cancer or a benign thyroid nodule (not recorded which). Some clones in this sample may be carry-over from other donors' samples. The chain combines TRBV7-2 with TRBJ2-2; D is unresolved. The material sequenced was blood. The CDR3 coding sequence is TGTGCCAGCAGCCCGTTACTACCCGGGGAGCTGTTTTTT. It yields the protein CASSPLLPGELFF.